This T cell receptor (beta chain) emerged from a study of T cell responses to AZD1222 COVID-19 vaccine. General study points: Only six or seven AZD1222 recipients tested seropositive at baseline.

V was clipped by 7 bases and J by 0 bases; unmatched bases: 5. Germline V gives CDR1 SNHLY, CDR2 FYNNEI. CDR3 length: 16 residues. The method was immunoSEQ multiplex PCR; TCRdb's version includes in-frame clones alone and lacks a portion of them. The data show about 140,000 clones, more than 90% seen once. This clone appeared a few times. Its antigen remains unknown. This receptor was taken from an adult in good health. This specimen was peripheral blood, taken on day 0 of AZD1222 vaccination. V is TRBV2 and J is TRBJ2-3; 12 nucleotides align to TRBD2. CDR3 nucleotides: TGTGCCAGCAAGACTAGCGGGAGTGGTAGCACAGATACGCAGTATTTT. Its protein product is CASKTSGSGSTDTQYF.